This TCR beta chain was recorded in a study of cytomegalovirus exposure and HLA in healthy donors. Whole-study findings and limits: One variant, a missense change in DCLRE1C, was linked in a later analysis to TCR beta V- and J-gene trimming. It was shown in a later analysis that HLA-associated TCR beta chains were more clonally expanded than other, equally common chains. The number of N-insertions in an Asian-associated ancestry cluster was reportedly below the roughly 700-donor mean in a later analysis.

A word on this clone: Its cognate antigen is unknown.

Trimming removed 4 bases from V and 6 bases from J, with 23 bases in between. In germline, CDR1 is SGHDT, CDR2 YYEEEE. The CDR3 is made up of 16 amino acids. PCR was performed using 60 Vbeta and 13 Jbeta primers. The repertoire was sequenced with immunoSEQ multiplex PCR; TCRdb's copy has only in-frame clones and lacks some. The sample includes 110,000 or so clones, around 77% of them seen just once. The chain uses TRBV5-6 and TRBJ2-7, with a tentative D call TRBD2 (5 bases). This TCR derives from a woman aged 25 to 39 in good health and CMV-seropositive. Sequenced: PBMCs. CDR3 loop: CASSLGVSSSPTEQYF. CDR3 nucleotide sequence: TGTGCCAGCAGCCTGGGTGTATCTAGCAGCCCTACCGAGCAGTACTTC.